This T cell receptor (beta chain) was recovered during a study of human thymus T cells. Study-level findings and limits: Thymic and blood repertoires appeared to carry a bias in their V and J gene usage. The related literature has documented a marked overlap of thymic repertoires among unrelated individuals.

As to this clone: What it binds is not known.

The assay was immunoSEQ multiplex PCR, and TCRdb's table has in-frame clones only and misses some. The top ten hold approximately 0.031% of the sample, which has fewer than 85,000 clones, 90% to 95% seen once. The study used thymus tissue resected during corrective heart surgery. All donors were healthy Finnish infants who were undergoing corrective surgery to treat congenital heart defects. V shed 4 bases and J shed 2 bases, with 15 bases lying between them. The germline V gene encodes CDR1 MNHNS and CDR2 SASEGT. This CDR3 has 15 amino acids. V gene TRBV6-1 combines with J gene TRBJ2-7; tentative D call: TRBD1 (5 bases). The sequencing input was thymus tissue. The sequence derives from a girl under three years old with a congenital heart defect but otherwise immunologically healthy. The CDR3 sequence is CASSGGKVGAYEQYF. As DNA, the CDR3 is TGTGCCAGCAGTGGGGGAAAGGTAGGGGCCTACGAGCAGTACTTC.